The clone carrying this T cell receptor (beta chain) was picked up a small number of times. The target antigen is unknown. The entry originates in a study of human T cells and chemical hapten exposure. Across the whole study: Small differences in pooled library volume mainly drove the variation in TCR yields per sample. Study conclusions and caveats: Counts of TCRs above 1 in 1000 frequency stayed unchanged with DPC sensitization.

From whole blood left unfractionated, total RNA was extracted. The CDR3 is 13 residues long. V lost 4 bases, J lost 5 bases, and 11 bases lay in between. The germline CDR1 and CDR2 sequences are LGHDT and YNNKEL (reference sequence). Unique molecular identifiers were attached to individual cDNA molecules during library preparation. Authors' data handling: Sequenced samples showed a median of approximately 96,000 TCRs each, with counts running from around 20,000 to 690,000. Each CDR3 protein is one row after TCRdb ran MiXCR on the 5' RACE reads. Clone size and V and J calls follow TCRdb, not the original study. The sample lists 110,000 or so distinct CDR3 sequences, approximately 20% occurring once.

This receptor was obtained from a human donor in good health. This rearrangement joins TRBV3-1 to TRBJ2-5, with D possibly matching TRBD2 (6 bases). Written as DNA, the CDR3 is TGTGCCAGCAGCCGGGGGGTGGTGGAGACCCAGTACTTC. It specifies CASSRGVVETQYF.